These T cell receptor beta chains were read from a single sample in a study of blood T cell repertoires in COVID-19. Assay: immunoSEQ multiplex PCR; the TCRdb copy retains only in-frame clones and omits some. The sample includes over 250,000 clones, approximately 90% of them seen just once. Sequenced sample: peripheral blood. These TCRs come from a woman between 45 and 60 years old with COVID-19, enrolled during active disease. CDR3s include the opening cysteine and the closing phenylalanine or tryptophan. The D gene is left open where the match is weak. Size values are once, few and many counts, or a class for expanded clones, and some rows have none.

TRBD2	TRBV29-1	15	TRBJ2-1	-	TGCAGCGTTGAAGGACTAGCAAGCTCCTACAATGAGCAGTTCTTC	CSVEGLASSYNEQFF
TRBD1	TRBV4-3	15	TRBJ1-1	-	TGCGCCAGCAGCCAAGACCGAGACAGGGTCACTGAAGCTTTCTTT	CASSQDRDRVTEAFF
TRBD1	TRBV19	19	TRBJ2-3	-	TGTGCCAGTAGACCAATATATCCCCTCCAGGGGACAGACACAGATACGCAGTATTTT	CASRPIYPLQGTDTDTQYF
-	TRBV24-1	15	TRBJ2-2	once	TGTGCCACCAGCTACAGGGAGACGGACACCGGGGAGCTGTTTTTT	CATSYRETDTGELFF
-	TRBV9	12	TRBJ2-7	-	TGTGCCAGCAGCGTAGTGACTGGCGAGCAGTACTTC	CASSVVTGEQYF
TRBD1	TRBV27	15	TRBJ1-3	-	TGTGCCAGCGGCTGGGGACAGGGGGCTGGAAACACCATATATTTT	CASGWGQGAGNTIYF
TRBD2	TRBV12-5	14	TRBJ2-7	few	TGTGCTAGTTCCTGGGGACTAGTCACCTACGAGCAGTACTTC	CASSWGLVTYEQYF
-	TRBV14	17	TRBJ1-1	-	TGTGCCAGCAGCCCCCTGGGCAGGGCCTTTATGCGCACTGAAGCTTTCTTT	CASSPLGRAFMRTEAFF
TRBD1	TRBV19	16	TRBJ1-5	-	TGTGCCAGTAGTATCAACAGGGGTACTGGCAATCAGCCCCAGCATTTT	CASSINRGTGNQPQHF
TRBD1	TRBV27	15	TRBJ2-1	-	TGTGCCAGCAGGATTGGGACAGGGACCTACAATGAGCAGTTCTTC	CASRIGTGTYNEQFF
-	TRBV7-8	12	TRBJ1-1	once	TGTGCCAGCAGCCCTAGACCGCGTGAAGCTTTCTTT	CASSPRPREAFF
TRBD1	TRBV23-1	11	TRBJ1-2	-	TGCGCCAGCACCCAGGGGGATGGCTACACCTTC	CASTQGDGYTF
TRBD1	TRBV27	16	TRBJ2-5	-	TGTGCCAGCAGTTTAACCGGGACAGACGGTCAAGAGACCCAGTACTTC	CASSLTGTDGQETQYF
-	TRBV5-1	13	TRBJ2-3	-	TGCGCCAGCAGCTTATCAGGGTCAGATACGCAGTATTTT	CASSLSGSDTQYF
-	TRBV29-1	14	TRBJ2-1	once	TGCAGCGTGGCGGGTACGGTCTCCTACAATGAGCAGTTCTTC	CSVAGTVSYNEQFF
-	TRBV27	15	TRBJ1-2	-	TGTGCCAGCAGTCCTTGGGGACTGCAAAAGGATGGCTACACCTTC	CASSPWGLQKDGYTF
TRBD1	TRBV19	14	TRBJ1-1	-	TGTGCCAGTAGTCCGGGACAGGGAGGGACTGAAGCTTTCTTT	CASSPGQGGTEAFF
TRBD1	TRBV6-5	15	TRBJ2-2	-	TGTGCCAGCAGTTACTCGGCAGGGGGCGGCGGGGAGCTGTTTTTT	CASSYSAGGGGELFF
TRBD2	TRBV10-1	14	TRBJ2-3	-	TGCGCCAGCAGCTCGGCGGGGGTTTCCGATACGCAGTATTTT	CASSSAGVSDTQYF
TRBD1	TRBV30	13	TRBJ1-1	-	TGTGCCTGGAGTAAGGGGGCGAACACTGAAGCTTTCTTT	CAWSKGANTEAFF
TRBD2	TRBV5-1	15	TRBJ2-2	-	TGCGCCAGCAGCTTGACGGGAGGGGGGACCGGGGAGCTGTTTTTT	CASSLTGGGTGELFF
-	TRBV2	14	TRBJ1-4	once	TGTGCCAGCAACTCACAGGGCGGGGGTGAAAAACTGTTTTTT	CASNSQGGGEKLFF
-	TRBV11-2	14	TRBJ2-7	-	TGTGCCAGCAGTACCCTCGGGGGAATTTACGAGCAGTACTTC	CASSTLGGIYEQYF
TRBD1	TRBV29-1	13	TRBJ1-1	-	TGCAGCGTAAACAGGGGAGTAGGCACTGAAGCTTTCTTT	CSVNRGVGTEAFF
TRBD1	TRBV19	14	TRBJ1-5	-	TGTGCCAGTAGCCCACAGGGGACGGGTCAGCCCCAGCATTTT	CASSPQGTGQPQHF
-	TRBV19	14	TRBJ2-5	-	TGTGCCAGTAGTGGTTCGGGAGTGAGGGAGACCCAGTACTTC	CASSGSGVRETQYF
TRBD2	TRBV6-5	14	TRBJ2-2	-	TGTGCCAGCAGAAGCGGGAAGAACACCGGGGAGCTGTTTTTT	CASRSGKNTGELFF
-	TRBV2	15	TRBJ2-5	-	TGTGCCAGCAGGGAAGGCCAGGGGGGAGTAGAGACCCAGTACTTC	CASREGQGGVETQYF
-	TRBV4-1	17	TRBJ1-4	-	TGCGCCAGCAGCCAAGCCTCAAAATGGGGGGGTAATGAAAAACTGTTTTTT	CASSQASKWGGNEKLFF
TRBD1	TRBV6-5	14	TRBJ2-7	-	TGTGCCAGCAGTAGACGGACAGGGGGCCACGAGCAGTACTTC	CASSRRTGGHEQYF